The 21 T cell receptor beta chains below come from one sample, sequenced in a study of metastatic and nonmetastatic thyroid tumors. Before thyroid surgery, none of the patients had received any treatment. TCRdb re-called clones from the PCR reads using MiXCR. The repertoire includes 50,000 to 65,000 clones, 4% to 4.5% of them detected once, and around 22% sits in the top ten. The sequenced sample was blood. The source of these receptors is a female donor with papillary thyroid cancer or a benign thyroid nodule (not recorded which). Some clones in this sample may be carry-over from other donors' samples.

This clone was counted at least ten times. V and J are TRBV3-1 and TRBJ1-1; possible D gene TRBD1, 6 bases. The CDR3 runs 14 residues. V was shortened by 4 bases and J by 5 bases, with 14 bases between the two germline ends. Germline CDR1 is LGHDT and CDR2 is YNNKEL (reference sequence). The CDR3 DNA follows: TGTGCCAGCAGCCTAGGGGGGGGGAGGACTGAAGCTTTCTTT. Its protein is CASSLGGGRTEAFF.

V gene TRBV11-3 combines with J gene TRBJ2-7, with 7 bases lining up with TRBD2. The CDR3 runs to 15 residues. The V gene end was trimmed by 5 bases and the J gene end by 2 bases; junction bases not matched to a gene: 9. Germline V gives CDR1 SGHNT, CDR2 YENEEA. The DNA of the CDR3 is TGTGCCAGCAGCGCACCGGGACTATCTACCTACGAGCAGTACTTC. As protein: CASSAPGLSTYEQYF.

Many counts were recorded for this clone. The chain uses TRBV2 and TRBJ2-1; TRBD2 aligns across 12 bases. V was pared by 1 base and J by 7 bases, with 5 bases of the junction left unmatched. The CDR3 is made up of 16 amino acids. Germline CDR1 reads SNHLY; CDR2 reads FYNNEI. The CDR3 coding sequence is TGTGCCAGCAGTGAAGAACTAGCGGGAGGCCTAAATGAGCAGTTCTTC. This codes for CASSEELAGGLNEQFF.

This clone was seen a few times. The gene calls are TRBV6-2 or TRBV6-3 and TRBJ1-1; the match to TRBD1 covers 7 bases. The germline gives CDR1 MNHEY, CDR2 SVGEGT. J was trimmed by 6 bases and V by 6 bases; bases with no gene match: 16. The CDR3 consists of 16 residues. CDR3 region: CASRPPRAGGEAEAFF. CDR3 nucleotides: TGTGCCAGCAGACCTCCAAGGGCAGGGGGGGAAGCTGAAGCTTTCTTT.

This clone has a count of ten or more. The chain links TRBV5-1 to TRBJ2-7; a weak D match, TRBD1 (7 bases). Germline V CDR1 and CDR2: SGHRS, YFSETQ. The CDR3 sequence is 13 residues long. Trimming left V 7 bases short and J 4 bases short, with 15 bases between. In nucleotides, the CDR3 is TGCGCCAGCCGCCGATCAGGGGGGTACGAGCAGTACTTC. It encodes CASRRSGGYEQYF.

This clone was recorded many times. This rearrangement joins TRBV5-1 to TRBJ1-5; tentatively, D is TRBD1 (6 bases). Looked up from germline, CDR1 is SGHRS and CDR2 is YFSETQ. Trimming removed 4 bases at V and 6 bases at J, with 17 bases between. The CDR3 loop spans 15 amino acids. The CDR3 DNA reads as TGCGCCAGCAGCCCGGAAGGGGGAGGGGGTCAGCCCCAGCATTTT. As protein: CASSPEGGGGQPQHF.

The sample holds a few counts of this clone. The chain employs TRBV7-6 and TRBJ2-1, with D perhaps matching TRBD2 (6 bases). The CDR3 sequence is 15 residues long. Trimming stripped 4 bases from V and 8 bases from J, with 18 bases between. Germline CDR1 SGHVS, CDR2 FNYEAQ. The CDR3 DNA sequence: TGTGCCAGCAGCTCTTGGGAGGCTAGTAACTATGAGCAGTTCTTC. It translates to CASSSWEASNYEQFF.

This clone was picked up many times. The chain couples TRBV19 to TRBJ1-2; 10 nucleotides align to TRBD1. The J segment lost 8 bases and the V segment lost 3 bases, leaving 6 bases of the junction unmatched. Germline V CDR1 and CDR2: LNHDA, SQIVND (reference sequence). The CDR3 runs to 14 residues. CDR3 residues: CASSIRQGAGGYTF. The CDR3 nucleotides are TGTGCCAGTAGTATCAGACAGGGGGCTGGAGGCTACACCTTC.

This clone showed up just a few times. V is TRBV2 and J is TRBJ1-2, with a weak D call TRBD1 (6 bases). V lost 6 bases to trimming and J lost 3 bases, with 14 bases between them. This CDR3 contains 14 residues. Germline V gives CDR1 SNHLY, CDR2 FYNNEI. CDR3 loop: CASSPAGGDYGYTF. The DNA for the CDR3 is TGTGCCAGCAGCCCTGCGGGGGGCGACTATGGCTACACCTTC.

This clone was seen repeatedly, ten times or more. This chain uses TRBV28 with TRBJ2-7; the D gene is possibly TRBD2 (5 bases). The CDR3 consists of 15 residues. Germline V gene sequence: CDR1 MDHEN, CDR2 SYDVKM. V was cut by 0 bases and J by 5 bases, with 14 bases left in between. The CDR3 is CASSLWTKGEHEQYF. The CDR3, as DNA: TGTGCCAGCAGTTTATGGACAAAGGGAGAACACGAGCAGTACTTC.

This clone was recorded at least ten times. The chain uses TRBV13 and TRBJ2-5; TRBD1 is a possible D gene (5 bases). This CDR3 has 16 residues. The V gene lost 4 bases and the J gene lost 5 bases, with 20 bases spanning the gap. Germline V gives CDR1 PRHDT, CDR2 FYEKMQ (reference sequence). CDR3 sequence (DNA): TGTGCCAGCAGCTGGCTAGGGGTCACGTCGGTGGAGACCCAGTACTTC. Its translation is CASSWLGVTSVETQYF.

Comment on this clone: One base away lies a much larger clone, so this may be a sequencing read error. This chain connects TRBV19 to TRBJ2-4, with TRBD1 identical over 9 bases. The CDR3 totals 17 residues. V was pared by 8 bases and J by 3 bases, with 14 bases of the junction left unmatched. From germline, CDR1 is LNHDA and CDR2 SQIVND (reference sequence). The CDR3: CASLGQGQPGVKNIQYF. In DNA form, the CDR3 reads TGTGCCAGTCTGGGACAGGGCCAACCCGGGGTCAAAAACATTCAGTACTTC.

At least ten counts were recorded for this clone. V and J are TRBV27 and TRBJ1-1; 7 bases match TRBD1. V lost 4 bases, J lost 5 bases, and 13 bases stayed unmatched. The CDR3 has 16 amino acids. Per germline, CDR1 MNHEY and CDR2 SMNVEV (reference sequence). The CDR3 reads CASSSPRPGGQTEAFF. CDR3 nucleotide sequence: TGTGCCAGCAGTTCTCCACGGCCAGGGGGGCAGACTGAAGCTTTCTTT.

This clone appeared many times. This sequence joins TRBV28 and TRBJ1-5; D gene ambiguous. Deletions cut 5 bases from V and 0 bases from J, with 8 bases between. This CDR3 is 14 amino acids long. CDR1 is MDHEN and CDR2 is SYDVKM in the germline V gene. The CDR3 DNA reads TGTGCCAGCAGTGGGGATCTTAGCAATCAGCCCCAGCATTTT. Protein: CASSGDLSNQPQHF.

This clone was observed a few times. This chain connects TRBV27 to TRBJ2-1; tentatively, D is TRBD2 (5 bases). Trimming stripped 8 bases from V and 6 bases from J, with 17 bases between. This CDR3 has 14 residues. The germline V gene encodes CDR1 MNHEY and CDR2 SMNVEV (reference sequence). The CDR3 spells CASQSGYTTNEQFF. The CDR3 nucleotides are TGTGCCAGCCAGTCGGGATATACAACCAATGAGCAGTTCTTC.

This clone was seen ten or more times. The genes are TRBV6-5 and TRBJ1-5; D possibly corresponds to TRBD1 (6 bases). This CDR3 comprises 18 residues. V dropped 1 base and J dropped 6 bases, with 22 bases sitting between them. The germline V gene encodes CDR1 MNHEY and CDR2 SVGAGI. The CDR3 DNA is TGTGCCAGCAGTTACTATGACCCGAGGGGGGGCGCGGGTCAGCCCCAGCATTTT. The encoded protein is CASSYYDPRGGAGQPQHF.

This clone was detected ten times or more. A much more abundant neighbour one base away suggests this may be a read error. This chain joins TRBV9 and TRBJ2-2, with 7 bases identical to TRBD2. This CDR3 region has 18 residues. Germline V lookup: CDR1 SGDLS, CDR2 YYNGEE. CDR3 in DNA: TGTGCCAGCACTCCCGGGACTACTGTTTTTCTGTCCACCGGGGGGCTGTTTTTT. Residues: CASTPGTTVFLSTGGLFF.

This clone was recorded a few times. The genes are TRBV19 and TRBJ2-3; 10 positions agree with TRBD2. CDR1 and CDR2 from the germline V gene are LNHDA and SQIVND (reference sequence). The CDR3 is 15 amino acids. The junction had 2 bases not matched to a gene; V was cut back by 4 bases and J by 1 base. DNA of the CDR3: TGTGCCAGTAGTAAAGGACTAGCGGGCACAGATACGCAGTATTTT. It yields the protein CASSKGLAGTDTQYF.

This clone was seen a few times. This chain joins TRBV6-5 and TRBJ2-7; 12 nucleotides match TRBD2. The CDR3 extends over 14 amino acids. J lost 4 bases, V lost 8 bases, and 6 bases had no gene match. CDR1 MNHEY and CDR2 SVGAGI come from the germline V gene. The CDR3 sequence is CASCSTSGGYEQYF. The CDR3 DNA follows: TGTGCCAGCTGTTCGACTAGCGGGGGTTACGAGCAGTACTTC.

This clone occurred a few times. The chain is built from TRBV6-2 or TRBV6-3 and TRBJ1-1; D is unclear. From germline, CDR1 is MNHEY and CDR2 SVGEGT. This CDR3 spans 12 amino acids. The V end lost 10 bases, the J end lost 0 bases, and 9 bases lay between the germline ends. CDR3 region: CAITDVNTEAFF. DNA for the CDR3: TGTGCCATTACCGATGTGAACACTGAAGCTTTCTTT.

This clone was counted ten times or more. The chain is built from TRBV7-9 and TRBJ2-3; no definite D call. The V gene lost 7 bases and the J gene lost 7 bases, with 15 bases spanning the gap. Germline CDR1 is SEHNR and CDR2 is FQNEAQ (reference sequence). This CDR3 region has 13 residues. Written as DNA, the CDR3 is TGTGCCAGCACCTCACCCACCCTTCATACGCAGTATTTT. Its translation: CASTSPTLHTQYF.